These 8 T cell receptor beta chains were all obtained from the same sample, sequenced in a study of T-cell memory formation after mild COVID-19. Using its own MiXCR run on the 5' RACE reads, TCRdb lists one record per CDR3 protein. The sample includes approximately 99,000 distinct CDR3 sequences, about a sixth of them seen just once. Sequencing used PBMCs or a T cell subset sorted from them (not recorded which). These receptors were collected from a man aged 18 to 35 who had mild COVID-19 (a few samples of this study predate the infection). Cell type and time point are not known.

The sample holds many counts of this clonotype. The chain carries TRBV25-1 and TRBJ2-5, with a tentative D call TRBD1 (5 bases). The germline CDR1 and CDR2 sequences are MGHDK and SYGVNS. Trimming pared 0 bases from V and 3 bases from J, leaving 5 bases between. There are 13 residues in the CDR3. CDR3 DNA: TGTGCCAGCAGTGAATACAGGGAAGAGACCCAGTACTTC. Translated: CASSEYREETQYF.

The table lists this clonotype with a few counts. The CDR3 reads CASSLAGTKETQYF. The CDR3 bases are TGTGCCAGCAGCTTAGCGGGGACAAAAGAGACCCAGTACTTC. The chain combines TRBV7-2 with TRBJ2-5; possibly TRBD1 for D (6 bases). The CDR3 runs to 14 residues. The V end lost 0 bases, the J end lost 3 bases, and 8 bases lay between the germline ends. CDR1 and CDR2 (germline): SGHTA, FQGNSA. Full variable domain (outside the CDR3, taken from reference TRBV7-2 and TRBJ2-5): GAGVSQSPSNKVTEKGKDVELRCDPISGHTALYWYRQSLGQGLEFLIYFQGNSAPDKSGLPSDRFSAERTGGSVSTLTIQRTQQEDSAVYLCASSLAGTKETQYFGPGTRLLVL.

The chain carries TRBV7-3 and TRBJ2-3; D is undetermined. The germline gives CDR1 SGHTA, CDR2 FQGTGA. The CDR3 covers 14 residues. V lost 3 bases, J lost 2 bases, and 9 bases lay in between. The CDR3 bases are TGTGCCAGCAGCTTTGGCATAGTCACAGATACGCAGTATTTT. This translates into CASSFGIVTDTQYF.

The V gene is TRBV5-1, the J gene TRBJ2-1, with D unclear. Trimming left V 5 bases short and J 0 bases short, with 6 bases between. The CDR3 runs 13 residues. Germline CDR1 SGHRS, CDR2 YFSETQ. The CDR3 DNA sequence: TGCGCCAGCAGTAAGAGCTCCTACAATGAGCAGTTCTTC. Its translation: CASSKSSYNEQFF. Complete variable domain (other parts from reference TRBV5-1 and TRBJ2-1): KAGVTQTPRYLIKTRGQQVTLSCSPISGHRSVSWYQQTPGQGLQFLFEYFSETQRNKGNFPGRFSGRQFSNSRSEMNVSTLELGDSALYLCASSKSSYNEQFFGPGTRLTVL.

J is TRBJ1-6 and V is TRBV27; D is uncertain. Germline values: CDR1 MNHEY, CDR2 SMNVEV (reference sequence). Trimming left V 2 bases short and J 8 bases short, with 13 bases between. This CDR3 spans 15 amino acids. CDR3 loop: CASSLIGPLDSPLHF. CDR3 sequence (DNA): TGTGCCAGCAGTTTAATCGGGCCCCTCGATTCACCCCTCCACTTT.

This clonotype was seen repeatedly, ten times or more. The rearrangement links TRBV5-1 to TRBJ2-1; D may be TRBD2 (6 bases). This CDR3 has 17 amino acids. Trimming cost V 1 base and J 0 bases, with 14 bases left between them. CDR1 is SGHRS, CDR2 YFSETQ, per germline. In DNA, the CDR3 is TGCGCCAGCAGCTTGCGTACGCGGGGAAGCTCCTACAATGAGCAGTTCTTC. Residues: CASSLRTRGSSYNEQFF. Drawing the rest from reference TRBV5-1 and TRBJ2-1, the complete variable domain is KAGVTQTPRYLIKTRGQQVTLSCSPISGHRSVSWYQQTPGQGLQFLFEYFSETQRNKGNFPGRFSGRQFSNSRSEMNVSTLELGDSALYLCASSLRTRGSSYNEQFFGPGTRLTVL.

The chain uses TRBV24-1 and TRBJ1-6; 8 positions agree with TRBD1. The CDR3 totals 14 residues. Germline V lookup: CDR1 KGHDR, CDR2 SFDVKD. The trim removed 3 bases at V and 9 bases at J, leaving 3 bases unmatched. This chain's CDR3 is CATSDTGTGSPLHF. The DNA for the CDR3 is TGTGCCACCAGTGATACTGGGACAGGTTCACCCCTCCACTTT.

This clonotype has more than one count but fewer than ten. The CDR3 is CASSQGGVSNTF. The CDR3 nucleotides read TGTGCCAGCAGCCAAGGGGGCGTGAGCAACACCTTC. The chain has TRBV3-1 and TRBJ1-2; D may be TRBD1 (5 bases). Trimming cost V 1 base and J 12 bases, with 12 bases left between them. The length of the CDR3 is 12 residues. Germline assignment: CDR1 LGHDT and CDR2 YNNKEL (reference sequence).